Presented here are 2 T cell receptor beta chains from one specimen sequenced in a study of blood T cell repertoires in COVID-19 (TCRdb year 2020). Libraries were built with the immunoSEQ multiplex PCR assay. TCRdb stores this immuneACCESS table with in-frame sequences only. Part of the clones is absent; in the studies checked, under half of the shortfall reflects unresolved V genes, and no reason is known for the rest. Present in this sample are roughly 300,000 clones, more than 85% of which were seen just once. The ten largest clones add up to approximately 0.99% of the sample. Sequencing was carried out using PBMCs or T cells enriched from blood (not recorded which). The receptors come from a woman between 25 and 40 years old who had recovered from COVID-19.

J is TRBJ1-1 and V is TRBV18, with a possible D match to TRBD1 (6 bases). CDR3 size: 15 residues. CDR1 KGHSH and CDR2 LQKENI come from the germline V gene. Trimming took off 4 bases at V and 3 bases at J, with 15 bases between the two ends. CDR3 residues: CASSLGLGADTEAFF. CDR3 nucleotides: TGTGCCAGCTCACTCGGCCTGGGGGCGGACACTGAAGCTTTCTTT.

The CDR3 coding sequence is TGTGCCAGCAGCCACCTTGACAGGGCGGGCACTGAAGCTTTCTTT. Encoded protein: CASSHLDRAGTEAFF. This sequence joins TRBV3-1 (or the pseudogene TRBV3-2) and TRBJ1-1, with 7 bases identical to TRBD1. This CDR3 contains 15 residues. Germline-derived CDR1 and CDR2 are LGHDT and YNNKEL (reference sequence). Trimming took 3 bases from V and 4 from J; bases not matched to a gene: 8.